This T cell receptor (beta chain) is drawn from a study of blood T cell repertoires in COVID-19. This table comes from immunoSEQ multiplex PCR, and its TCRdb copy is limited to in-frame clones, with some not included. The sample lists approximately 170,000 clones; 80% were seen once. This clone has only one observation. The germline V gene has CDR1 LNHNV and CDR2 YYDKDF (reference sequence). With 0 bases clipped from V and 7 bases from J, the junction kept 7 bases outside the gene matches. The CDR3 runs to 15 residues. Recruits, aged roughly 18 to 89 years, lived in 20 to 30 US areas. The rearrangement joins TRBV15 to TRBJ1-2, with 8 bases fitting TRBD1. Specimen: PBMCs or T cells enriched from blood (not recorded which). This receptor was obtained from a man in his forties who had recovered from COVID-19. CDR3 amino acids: CATSRDPDRVAGYTF. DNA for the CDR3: TGTGCCACCAGCAGAGATCCGGACAGGGTAGCTGGCTACACCTTC.